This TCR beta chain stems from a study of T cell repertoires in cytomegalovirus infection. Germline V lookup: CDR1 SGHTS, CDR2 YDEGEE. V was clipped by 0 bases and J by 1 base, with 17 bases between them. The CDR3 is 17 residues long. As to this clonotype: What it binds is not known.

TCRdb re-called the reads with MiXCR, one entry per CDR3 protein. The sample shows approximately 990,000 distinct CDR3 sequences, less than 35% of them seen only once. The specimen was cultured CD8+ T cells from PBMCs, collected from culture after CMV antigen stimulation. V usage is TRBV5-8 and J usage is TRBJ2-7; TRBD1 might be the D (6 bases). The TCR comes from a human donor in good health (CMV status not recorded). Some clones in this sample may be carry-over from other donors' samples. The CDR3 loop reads CASSLAPWQGWSYEQYF. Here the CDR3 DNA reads TGTGCCAGCAGCTTGGCCCCATGGCAGGGGTGGTCCTACGAGCAGTACTTC.